This entry is about one TCR beta chain. A J-beta primer mix and a sample-barcoded 5' primer were used in a second PCR of about 6 to 12 cycles. TCRdb recomputed calls from the 5' RACE reads with MiXCR, one row per CDR3 protein. The table has more than 450,000 distinct CDR3 sequences, roughly a quarter seen once. These data belong to a study of blood T cells in healthy people across ages. PBMCs were isolated at a quantity of at least 6.5 million per sample. This sample was also put to use in a study of T cells of mothers and their children.

Sequenced input: blood. This sequence originates from a boy between 2 and 10 years old in good health.

CDR3 protein: CASSLARWTGRVTSGISSYNEQFF. The CDR3 DNA follows: TGCGCCAGCAGCTTGGCCCGGTGGACAGGGAGGGTGACTAGCGGGATTTCCTCCTACAATGAGCAGTTCTTC. The V call is TRBV5-1, the J call TRBJ2-1, with 11 bases fitting TRBD2. The CDR3 is 24 amino acids. Germline loops: CDR1 SGHRS, CDR2 YFSETQ. Trimming cost V 0 bases and J 0 bases; bases outside gene matches: 23.